A selection of T cell receptor beta chains follows, all from one sample in a study of OX40 agonist ivuxolimab in advanced cancers. Produced via immunoSEQ multiplex PCR; TCRdb's table is partial and in-frame only. The sample holds roughly 48,000 clones, approximately 87% seen once. The input for sequencing was CD4+ or CD8+ T cells sorted from blood, taken in a trial of the OX40 agonist ivuxolimab. The receptors come from an adult with an advanced solid tumor such as melanoma, head and neck, liver or kidney cancer. Both conserved end residues are part of each CDR3. The order of the fields is V gene, clone size, J gene, D gene, CDR3 protein, CDR3 DNA. D genes are given only for firm matches. The size entry is marked missing in some rows and otherwise reads once, few, many or a size class.

v_gene: TRBV4-1
abundance: few
j_gene: TRBJ1-5
d_gene: NA
CDR3aa: CASSQVKGKSNQPQHF
CDR3nt: TGCGCCAGCAGCCAAGTAAAGGGGAAAAGCAATCAGCCCCAGCATTTT

v_gene: TRBV6-6
abundance: NA
j_gene: TRBJ2-3
d_gene: NA
CDR3aa: CASSYLGPADTQYF
CDR3nt: TGTGCCAGCAGTTACTTGGGGCCGGCAGATACGCAGTATTTT

v_gene: TRBV2
abundance: NA
j_gene: TRBJ1-6
d_gene: TRBD1
CDR3aa: CASILFGTGVNSPLHF
CDR3nt: TGTGCCAGCATTCTATTCGGGACAGGGGTAAATTCACCCCTCCACTTT

v_gene: TRBV2
abundance: NA
j_gene: TRBJ2-2
d_gene: NA
CDR3aa: CASSVLGPPNTGELFF
CDR3nt: TGTGCCAGCAGTGTCCTGGGGCCTCCAAACACCGGGGAGCTGTTTTTT

v_gene: TRBV5-1
abundance: few
j_gene: TRBJ2-2
d_gene: NA
CDR3aa: CASSLSQFNTGELFF
CDR3nt: TGCGCCAGCAGCTTGAGCCAATTTAACACCGGGGAGCTGTTTTTT

v_gene: TRBV27
abundance: NA
j_gene: TRBJ1-6
d_gene: NA
CDR3aa: CASSLSGVRSPLHF
CDR3nt: TGTGCCAGCAGTTTATCGGGCGTCAGGTCACCCCTCCACTTT

v_gene: TRBV7-9
abundance: NA
j_gene: TRBJ1-1
d_gene: NA
CDR3aa: CASSRQRLMNTEAFF
CDR3nt: TGTGCCAGCAGTCGACAGCGACTCATGAACACTGAAGCTTTCTTT

v_gene: TRBV19
abundance: NA
j_gene: TRBJ2-2
d_gene: TRBD1
CDR3aa: CASSTQGDTGELFF
CDR3nt: TGTGCCAGTAGTACACAGGGGGACACCGGGGAGCTGTTTTTT

v_gene: TRBV6-5
abundance: NA
j_gene: TRBJ1-5
d_gene: TRBD1
CDR3aa: CASSDTGGWEPQHF
CDR3nt: TGTGCCAGCAGTGACACAGGGGGCTGGGAGCCCCAGCATTTT

v_gene: TRBV6-5
abundance: NA
j_gene: TRBJ1-5
d_gene: NA
CDR3aa: CASSSDANQPQHF
CDR3nt: TGTGCCAGCAGTTCGGACGCCAATCAGCCCCAGCATTTT

v_gene: TRBV7-6
abundance: NA
j_gene: TRBJ2-7
d_gene: TRBD2
CDR3aa: CASSLTSGRIYEQYF
CDR3nt: TGTGCCAGCAGCCTGACTAGCGGGAGGATCTACGAGCAGTACTTC

v_gene: TRBV5-4
abundance: NA
j_gene: TRBJ1-6
d_gene: NA
CDR3aa: CASSLEGVGNSPLHF
CDR3nt: TGTGCCAGCAGCTTGGAAGGGGTCGGTAATTCACCCCTCCACTTT

v_gene: TRBV5-1
abundance: NA
j_gene: TRBJ2-7
d_gene: TRBD2
CDR3aa: CASSLAGGSGMEQYF
CDR3nt: TGCGCCAGCAGCTTGGCGGGGGGAAGCGGGATGGAGCAGTACTTC

v_gene: TRBV7-9
abundance: NA
j_gene: TRBJ1-2
d_gene: TRBD1
CDR3aa: CASSLGDREVDGYTF
CDR3nt: TGTGCCAGCAGCTTAGGGGACAGGGAGGTGGATGGCTACACCTTC

v_gene: TRBV6-1
abundance: few
j_gene: TRBJ2-3
d_gene: TRBD1
CDR3aa: CASSETWTGGTDTQYF
CDR3nt: TGTGCCAGCAGTGAAACCTGGACAGGAGGCACAGATACGCAGTATTTT

v_gene: TRBV5-5
abundance: NA
j_gene: TRBJ1-5
d_gene: TRBD1
CDR3aa: CASSSTGGSNQPQHF
CDR3nt: TGTGCCAGCAGCTCGACAGGGGGCTCGAATCAGCCCCAGCATTTT

v_gene: TRBV7-9
abundance: NA
j_gene: TRBJ1-2
d_gene: NA
CDR3aa: CASSLGSDPAFGYTF
CDR3nt: TGTGCCAGCAGCTTAGGGTCCGACCCAGCCTTCGGCTACACCTTC

v_gene: TRBV30
abundance: NA
j_gene: TRBJ1-2
d_gene: NA
CDR3aa: CAWSVLSPYGYTF
CDR3nt: TGTGCCTGGAGTGTACTGAGTCCCTATGGCTACACCTTC

v_gene: TRBV4-1
abundance: NA
j_gene: TRBJ1-4
d_gene: TRBD1
CDR3aa: CASSRSGTVNEKLFF
CDR3nt: TGCGCCAGCAGCCGATCCGGGACAGTTAATGAAAAACTGTTTTTT

v_gene: TRBV30
abundance: once
j_gene: TRBJ1-2
d_gene: NA
CDR3aa: CAWSPQGPYTF
CDR3nt: TGTGCCTGGAGTCCCCAAGGACCCTACACCTTC

v_gene: TRBV13
abundance: NA
j_gene: TRBJ2-7
d_gene: NA
CDR3aa: CASMGGLSYEQYF
CDR3nt: TGTGCCAGCATGGGGGGGCTCTCCTACGAGCAGTACTTC

v_gene: TRBV7-2
abundance: NA
j_gene: TRBJ2-6
d_gene: TRBD1
CDR3aa: CASSRGQGSVGANVLTF
CDR3nt: TGTGCCAGCAGCCGAGGACAGGGTTCGGTTGGGGCCAACGTCCTGACTTTC

v_gene: TRBV27
abundance: few
j_gene: TRBJ2-5
d_gene: NA
CDR3aa: CASKRAGHETQYF
CDR3nt: TGTGCCAGCAAAAGGGCAGGGCACGAGACCCAGTACTTC

v_gene: TRBV29-1
abundance: NA
j_gene: TRBJ1-2
d_gene: NA
CDR3aa: CSASRDPEGGYTF
CDR3nt: TGCAGCGCGTCCAGGGATCCTGAAGGTGGCTACACCTTC

v_gene: TRBV2
abundance: NA
j_gene: TRBJ2-7
d_gene: NA
CDR3aa: CASSDYQGLSYEQYF
CDR3nt: TGTGCCAGCAGTGATTATCAGGGACTGTCCTACGAGCAGTACTTC

v_gene: TRBV5-4
abundance: once
j_gene: TRBJ2-2
d_gene: TRBD1
CDR3aa: CASSQAGTALTGELFF
CDR3nt: TGCGCCAGCAGCCAAGCCGGGACAGCGTTAACCGGGGAGCTGTTTTTT

v_gene: TRBV6-1
abundance: NA
j_gene: TRBJ1-6
d_gene: NA
CDR3aa: CASSDVQNSPLHF
CDR3nt: TGTGCCAGCAGTGATGTCCAGAATTCACCCCTCCACTTT

v_gene: TRBV5-1
abundance: NA
j_gene: TRBJ2-3
d_gene: TRBD2
CDR3aa: CASSLGQRGPTDTQYF
CDR3nt: TGCGCCAGCAGCTTAGGGCAGCGGGGGCCCACAGATACGCAGTATTTT

v_gene: TRBV13
abundance: NA
j_gene: TRBJ2-7
d_gene: TRBD1
CDR3aa: CASSLVGQTYEQYF
CDR3nt: TGTGCCAGCAGCTTAGTGGGACAGACCTACGAGCAGTACTTC

v_gene: TRBV27
abundance: once
j_gene: TRBJ2-6
d_gene: NA
CDR3aa: CASSRDTGANVLTF
CDR3nt: TGTGCCAGCAGTCGGGACACTGGGGCCAACGTCCTGACTTTC

v_gene: TRBV6-5
abundance: NA
j_gene: TRBJ1-6
d_gene: NA
CDR3aa: CASRGGNYNSPLHF
CDR3nt: TGTGCCAGCAGAGGGGGGAACTATAATTCACCCCTCCACTTT

v_gene: TRBV9
abundance: NA
j_gene: TRBJ2-3
d_gene: NA
CDR3aa: CASARGTSTDTQYF
CDR3nt: TGTGCCAGCGCGAGGGGCACCTCCACAGATACGCAGTATTTT

v_gene: TRBV7-9
abundance: NA
j_gene: TRBJ2-7
d_gene: NA
CDR3aa: CASSLDGTYEQYF
CDR3nt: TGTGCCAGCAGCTTAGATGGGACCTACGAGCAGTACTTC

v_gene: TRBV7-2
abundance: NA
j_gene: TRBJ1-1
d_gene: NA
CDR3aa: CASSLTGGRNTEAFF
CDR3nt: TGTGCCAGCAGCTTAACGGGGGGTAGGAACACTGAAGCTTTCTTT

v_gene: TRBV4-2
abundance: NA
j_gene: TRBJ1-2
d_gene: NA
CDR3aa: CASSQGGATGYTF
CDR3nt: TGTGCCAGCAGCCAAGGGGGGGCGACTGGCTACACCTTC

v_gene: TRBV19
abundance: NA
j_gene: TRBJ1-1
d_gene: NA
CDR3aa: CASSLHRSPMNTEAFF
CDR3nt: TGTGCCAGTAGTCTACACAGATCTCCAATGAACACTGAAGCTTTCTTT

v_gene: TRBV9
abundance: few
j_gene: TRBJ1-3
d_gene: TRBD1
CDR3aa: CASSLGQEPGNTIYF
CDR3nt: TGTGCCAGCAGCTTGGGACAGGAACCGGGAAACACCATATATTTT

v_gene: TRBV20-1
abundance: NA
j_gene: TRBJ1-1
d_gene: NA
CDR3aa: CSALTNTEAFF
CDR3nt: TGCAGTGCCCTTACGAACACTGAAGCTTTCTTT

v_gene: TRBV5-1
abundance: NA
j_gene: TRBJ2-2
d_gene: TRBD1
CDR3aa: CASSEQGAYTGELFF
CDR3nt: TGCGCCAGCAGCGAACAGGGGGCCTACACCGGGGAGCTGTTTTTT

v_gene: TRBV4-1
abundance: NA
j_gene: TRBJ1-4
d_gene: TRBD1
CDR3aa: CASSQLTPGQGNEKLFF
CDR3nt: TGCGCCAGCAGCCAACTGACACCGGGACAGGGGAATGAAAAACTGTTTTTT